This T cell receptor (beta chain) was observed in a study of blood T cell repertoires in COVID-19. Sequencing was performed with immunoSEQ multiplex PCR; in TCRdb, only in-frame clones are kept and a portion is missing. This sample has about 46,000 clones, with around 85% found just once. Source material: peripheral blood. This sequence was found in a human donor in a cohort sampled during active COVID-19. The donor label of this sample is uncertain.

The CDR3 region has the DNA TGTGCCATCAGGGCCGACTCAGGGGGAGGTGGAAACACCATATATTTT. Translated: CAIRADSGGGGNTIYF. The genes are TRBV10-3 and TRBJ1-3; 7 nucleotides match TRBD1. Per germline, CDR1 ENHRY and CDR2 SYGVKD. V lost 6 bases to trimming and J lost 3 bases; unmatched junction nucleotides: 11. This CDR3 spans 16 amino acids.